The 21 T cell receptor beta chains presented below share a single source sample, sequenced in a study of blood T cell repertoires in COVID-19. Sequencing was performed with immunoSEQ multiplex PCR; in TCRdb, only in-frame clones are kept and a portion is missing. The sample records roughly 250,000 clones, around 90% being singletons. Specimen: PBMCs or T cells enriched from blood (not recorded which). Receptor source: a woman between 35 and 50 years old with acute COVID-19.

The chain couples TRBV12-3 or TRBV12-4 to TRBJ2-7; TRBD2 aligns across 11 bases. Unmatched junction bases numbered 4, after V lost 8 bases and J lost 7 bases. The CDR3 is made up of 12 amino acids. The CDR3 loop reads CASATSGREQYF. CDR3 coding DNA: TGTGCCAGCGCCACTAGCGGGAGAGAGCAGTACTTC.

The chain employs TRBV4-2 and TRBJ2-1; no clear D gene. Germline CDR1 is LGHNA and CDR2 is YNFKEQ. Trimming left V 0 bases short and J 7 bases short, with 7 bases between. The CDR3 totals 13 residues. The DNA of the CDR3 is TGTGCCAGCAGCCAAGAGTCGCGAAATGAGCAGTTCTTC. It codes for CASSQESRNEQFF.

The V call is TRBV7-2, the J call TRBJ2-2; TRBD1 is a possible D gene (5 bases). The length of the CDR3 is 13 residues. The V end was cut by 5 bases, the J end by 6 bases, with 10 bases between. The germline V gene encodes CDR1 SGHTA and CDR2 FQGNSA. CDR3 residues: CASSGQGSGELFF. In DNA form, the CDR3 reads TGTGCCAGCAGCGGGCAGGGTTCCGGGGAGCTGTTTTTT. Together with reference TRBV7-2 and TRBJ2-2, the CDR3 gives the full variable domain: GAGVSQSPSNKVTEKGKDVELRCDPISGHTALYWYRQSLGQGLEFLIYFQGNSAPDKSGLPSDRFSAERTGGSVSTLTIQRTQQEDSAVYLCASSGQGSGELFFGEGSRLTVL.

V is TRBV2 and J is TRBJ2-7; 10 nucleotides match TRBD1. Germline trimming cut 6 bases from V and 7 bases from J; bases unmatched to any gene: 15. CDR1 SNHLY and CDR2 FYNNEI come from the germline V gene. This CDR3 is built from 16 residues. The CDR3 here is CASSNAGTGVAREQYF. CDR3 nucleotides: TGTGCCAGCAGCAATGCCGGGACAGGGGTGGCGAGGGAGCAGTACTTC.

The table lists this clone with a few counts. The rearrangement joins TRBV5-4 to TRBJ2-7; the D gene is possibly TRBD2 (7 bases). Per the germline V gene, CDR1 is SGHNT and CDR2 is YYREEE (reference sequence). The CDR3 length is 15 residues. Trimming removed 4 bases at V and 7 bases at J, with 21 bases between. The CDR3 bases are TGTGCCAGCAGCCCGGAGGGTAGGGGGGGGCTGGAGCAGTACTTC. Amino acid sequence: CASSPEGRGGLEQYF. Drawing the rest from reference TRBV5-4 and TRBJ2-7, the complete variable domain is ETGVTQSPTHLIKTRGQQVTLRCSSQSGHNTVSWYQQALGQGPQFIFQYYREEENGRGNFPPRFSGLQFPNYSSELNVNALELDDSALYLCASSPEGRGGLEQYFGPGTRLTVT.

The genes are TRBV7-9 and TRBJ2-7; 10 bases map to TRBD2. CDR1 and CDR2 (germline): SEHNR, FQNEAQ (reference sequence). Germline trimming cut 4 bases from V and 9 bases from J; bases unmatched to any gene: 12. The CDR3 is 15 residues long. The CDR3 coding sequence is TGTGCCAGCAGCTCCCACGGGACTAGCGACTATCGGCAGTACTTC. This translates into CASSSHGTSDYRQYF.

CDR3 sequence: CASTWGGGNYGYTF. Here the CDR3 DNA reads TGTGCCAGCACCTGGGGGGGAGGTAACTATGGCTACACCTTC. The chain uses TRBV28 and TRBJ1-2; D is possibly TRBD1 (5 bases). The CDR3 runs to 14 residues. V lost 7 bases, J lost 1 base, and 13 bases lay in between. CDR1 and CDR2 from the germline V gene are MDHEN and SYDVKM.

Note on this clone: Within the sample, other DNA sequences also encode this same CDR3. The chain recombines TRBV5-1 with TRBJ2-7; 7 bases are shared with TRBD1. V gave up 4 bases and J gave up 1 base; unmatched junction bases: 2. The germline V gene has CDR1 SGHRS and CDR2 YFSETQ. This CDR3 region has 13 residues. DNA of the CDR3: TGCGCCAGCAGCCCGGGACAGTCCTACGAGCAGTACTTC. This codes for CASSPGQSYEQYF.

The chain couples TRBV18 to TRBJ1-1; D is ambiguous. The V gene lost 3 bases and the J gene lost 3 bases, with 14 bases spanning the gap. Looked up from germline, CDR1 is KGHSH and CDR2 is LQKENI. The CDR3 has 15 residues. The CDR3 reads CASSPLGVGDTEAFF. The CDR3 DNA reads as TGTGCCAGCTCACCTCTCGGCGTTGGAGACACTGAAGCTTTCTTT.

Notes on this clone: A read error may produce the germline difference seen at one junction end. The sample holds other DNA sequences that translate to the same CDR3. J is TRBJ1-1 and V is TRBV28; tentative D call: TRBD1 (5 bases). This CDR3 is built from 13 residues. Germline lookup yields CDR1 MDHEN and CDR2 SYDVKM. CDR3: CASSTGLNTEAFF. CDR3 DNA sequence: TGTGCCAGCAGTACAGGTTTGAATACTGAAGCTTTCTTT.

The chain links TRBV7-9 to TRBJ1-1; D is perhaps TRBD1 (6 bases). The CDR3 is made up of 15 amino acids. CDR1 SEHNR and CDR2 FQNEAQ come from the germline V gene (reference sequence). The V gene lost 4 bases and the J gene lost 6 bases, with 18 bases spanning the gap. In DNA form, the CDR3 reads TGTGCCAGCAGCTCTGCGAGGGGGGGCCCCCCTGAAGCTTTCTTT. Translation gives CASSSARGGPPEAFF.

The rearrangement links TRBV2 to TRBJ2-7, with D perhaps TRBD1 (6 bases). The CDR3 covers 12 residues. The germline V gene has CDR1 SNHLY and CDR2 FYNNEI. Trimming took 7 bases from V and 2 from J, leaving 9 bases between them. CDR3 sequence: CASKQGPYEQYF. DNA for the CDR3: TGTGCCAGCAAACAGGGACCCTACGAGCAGTACTTC.

The CDR3 loop is CASSRGTKTSYEQYF. The CDR3 DNA sequence: TGTGCCAGCAGCCGCGGGACGAAAACCTCCTACGAGCAGTACTTC. V gene TRBV6-5 combines with J gene TRBJ2-7, with a weak D call TRBD2 (6 bases). The ends were cut back, 6 bases at V and 0 bases at J, with 15 bases in the middle. The germline gives CDR1 MNHEY, CDR2 SVGAGI. The CDR3 has 15 amino acids.

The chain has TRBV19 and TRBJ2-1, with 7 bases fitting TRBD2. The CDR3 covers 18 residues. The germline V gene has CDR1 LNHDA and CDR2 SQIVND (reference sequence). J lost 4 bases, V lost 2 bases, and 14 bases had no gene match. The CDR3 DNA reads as TGTGCCAGTAGTATATTCCGTCGAGGGAGGGCAACTTACAATGAGCAGTTCTTC. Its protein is CASSIFRRGRATYNEQFF.

Here the CDR3 reads CASTHSTGVDQPQHF. As DNA, the CDR3 is TGTGCCAGCACCCATTCGACAGGGGTGGATCAGCCCCAGCATTTT. The chain uses TRBV6-5 and TRBJ1-5; 8 bases are shared with TRBD1. In germline, CDR1 is MNHEY, CDR2 SVGAGI. V was pared by 7 bases and J by 5 bases, with 10 bases of the junction left unmatched. There are 15 residues in the CDR3.

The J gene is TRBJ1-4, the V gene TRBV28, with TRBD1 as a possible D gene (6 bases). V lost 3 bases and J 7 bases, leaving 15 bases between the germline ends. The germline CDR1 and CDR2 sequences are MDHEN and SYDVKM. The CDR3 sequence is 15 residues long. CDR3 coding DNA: TGTGCCAGCAGTTTTTCGGACAGACTGTCTGAAAAACTGTTTTTT. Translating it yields CASSFSDRLSEKLFF.

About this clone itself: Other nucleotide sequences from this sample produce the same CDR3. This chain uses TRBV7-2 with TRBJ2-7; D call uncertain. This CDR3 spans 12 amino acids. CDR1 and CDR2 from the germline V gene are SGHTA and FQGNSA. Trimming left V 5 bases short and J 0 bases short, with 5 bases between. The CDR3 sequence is CASSPSSYEQYF. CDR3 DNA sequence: TGTGCCAGCAGCCCTAGCTCCTACGAGCAGTACTTC.

The CDR3 sequence is CASSKSTGITLYGYTF. The CDR3 DNA reads TGTGCCAGCAGTAAATCGACAGGGATTACCCTCTATGGCTACACCTTC. This rearrangement joins TRBV6-2 or TRBV6-3 to TRBJ1-2, with TRBD1 matching over 7 bases. CDR3 size: 16 residues. The trim removed 5 bases at V and 4 bases at J, leaving 13 bases unmatched. Germline V CDR1 and CDR2: MNHEY, SVGEGT.

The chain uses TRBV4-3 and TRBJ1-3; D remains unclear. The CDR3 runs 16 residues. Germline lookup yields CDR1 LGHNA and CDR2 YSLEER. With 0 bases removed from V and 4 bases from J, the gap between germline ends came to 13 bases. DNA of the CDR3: TGCGCCAGCAGCCAAGATAAGGAGGGTCTGGGAAACACCATATATTTT. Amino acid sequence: CASSQDKEGLGNTIYF.

As DNA, the CDR3 is TGTGCCAGCAGCAAGGACAGTCGAACTGAAGCTTTCTTT. Translating gives CASSKDSRTEAFF. The genes are TRBV7-3 and TRBJ1-1; maybe TRBD1 (6 bases). The germline CDR1 and CDR2 sequences are SGHTA and FQGTGA. V was trimmed by 5 bases and J by 5 bases, leaving 12 bases between them. CDR3 length equals 13 residues. Looking up the rest from reference TRBV7-3 and TRBJ1-1 gives the full variable domain: GAGVSQTPSNKVTEKGKYVELRCDPISGHTALYWYRQSLGQGPEFLIYFQGTGAADDSGLPNDRFFAVRPEGSVSTLKIQRTERGDSAVYLCASSKDSRTEAFFGQGTRLTVV.

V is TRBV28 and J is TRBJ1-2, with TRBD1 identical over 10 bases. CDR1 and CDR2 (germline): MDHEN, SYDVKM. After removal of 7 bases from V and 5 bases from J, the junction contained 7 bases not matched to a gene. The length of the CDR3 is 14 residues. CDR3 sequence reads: CASTLTGGFYGYTF. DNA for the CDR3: TGTGCCAGCACCTTGACAGGGGGCTTTTATGGCTACACCTTC.